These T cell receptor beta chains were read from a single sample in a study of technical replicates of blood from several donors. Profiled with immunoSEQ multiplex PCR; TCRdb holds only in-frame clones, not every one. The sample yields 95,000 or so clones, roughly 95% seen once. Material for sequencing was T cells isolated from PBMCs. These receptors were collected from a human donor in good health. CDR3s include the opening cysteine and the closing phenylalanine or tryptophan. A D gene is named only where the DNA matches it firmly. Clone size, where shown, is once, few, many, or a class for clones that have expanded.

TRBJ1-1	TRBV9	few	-	CASSRGMPTALNTEAFF	TGTGCCAGCAGCCGAGGAATGCCGACAGCCCTGAACACTGAAGCTTTCTTT
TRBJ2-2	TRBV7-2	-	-	CASSLVLNTGELFF	TGTGCCAGCAGCTTAGTCCTAAACACCGGGGAGCTGTTTTTT
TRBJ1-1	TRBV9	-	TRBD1	CASSPVVRGLNTEAFF	TGTGCCAGCAGCCCGGTGGTCAGGGGGCTAAACACTGAAGCTTTCTTT
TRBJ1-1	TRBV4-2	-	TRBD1	CASSHLSGGITEAFF	TGTGCCAGCAGCCACTTATCAGGGGGTATTACTGAAGCTTTCTTT
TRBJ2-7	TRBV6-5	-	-	CASRLAPITYEQYF	TGTGCCAGCAGGCTAGCGCCTATCACCTACGAGCAGTACTTC
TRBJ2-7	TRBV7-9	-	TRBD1	CASSWTGGTRAYEQYF	TGTGCCAGCAGCTGGACAGGGGGAACGAGGGCCTACGAGCAGTACTTC
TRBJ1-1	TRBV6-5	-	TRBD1	CASSSTGGKAFF	TGTGCCAGCAGTTCGACAGGGGGTAAAGCTTTCTTT
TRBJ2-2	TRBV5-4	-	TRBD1	CASSFNFLDRGLITGELFF	TGTGCCAGCAGCTTTAATTTTCTGGACAGGGGTTTAATCACCGGGGAGCTGTTTTTT
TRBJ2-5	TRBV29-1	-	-	CSSGTGRIETQYF	TGCAGCTCTGGTACGGGTAGAATAGAGACCCAGTACTTC
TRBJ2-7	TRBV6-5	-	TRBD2	CASRRTSVAEQYF	TGTGCCAGCAGGCGGACTAGCGTGGCCGAGCAGTACTTC
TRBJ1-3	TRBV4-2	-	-	CASSEVVSGNTIYF	TGTGCCAGCAGTGAGGTGGTCTCTGGAAACACCATATATTTT
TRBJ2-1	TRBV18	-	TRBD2	CASSPDAGGAKGAYNEQFF	TGTGCCAGCTCACCAGACGCGGGAGGGGCCAAAGGGGCCTACAATGAGCAGTTCTTC
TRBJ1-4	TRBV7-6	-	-	CASSLGGFNEKLFF	TGTGCCAGCAGTCTCGGGGGGTTTAATGAAAAACTGTTTTTT
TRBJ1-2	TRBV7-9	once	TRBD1	CASSTTTGGGLYGYTF	TGTGCCAGCAGCACTACGACAGGGGGCGGTCTCTATGGCTACACCTTC
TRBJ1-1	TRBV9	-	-	CASSVSQNTEAFF	TGTGCCAGCAGCGTATCACAGAACACTGAAGCTTTCTTT
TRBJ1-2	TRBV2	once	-	CASSDYRLSGYTF	TGTGCCAGCAGTGACTACAGGTTGAGTGGCTACACCTTC
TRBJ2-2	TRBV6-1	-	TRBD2	CASSEAKTSGRVVGELFF	TGTGCCAGCAGTGAAGCTAAGACTAGCGGGAGGGTCGTCGGGGAGCTGTTTTTT
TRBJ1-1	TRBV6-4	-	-	CASSRRGNTEAFF	TGTGCCAGCAGTAGACGGGGGAACACTGAAGCTTTCTTT
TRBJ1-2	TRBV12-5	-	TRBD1	CASGPIGQGGNYGYTF	TGTGCTAGTGGCCCCATCGGACAGGGAGGTAACTATGGCTACACCTTC
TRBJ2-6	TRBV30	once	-	CAWSTGTGANVLTF	TGTGCCTGGAGTACGGGGACTGGGGCCAACGTCCTGACTTTC
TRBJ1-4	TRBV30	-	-	CAWGGGGGKEKLFF	TGTGCCTGGGGAGGTGGTGGGGGGAAGGAAAAACTGTTTTTT